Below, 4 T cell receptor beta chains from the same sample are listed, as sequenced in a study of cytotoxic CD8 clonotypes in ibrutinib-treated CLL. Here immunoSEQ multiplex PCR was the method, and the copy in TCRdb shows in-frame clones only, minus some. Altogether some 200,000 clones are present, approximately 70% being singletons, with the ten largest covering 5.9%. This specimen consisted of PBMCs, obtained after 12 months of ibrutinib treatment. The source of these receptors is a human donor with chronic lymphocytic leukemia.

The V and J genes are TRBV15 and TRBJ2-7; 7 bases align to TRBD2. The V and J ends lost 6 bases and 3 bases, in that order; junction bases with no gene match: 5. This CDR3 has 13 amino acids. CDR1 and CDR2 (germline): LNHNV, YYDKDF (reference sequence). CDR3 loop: CATSPGLHYEQYF. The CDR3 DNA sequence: TGTGCCACCAGTCCGGGACTACACTACGAGCAGTACTTC.

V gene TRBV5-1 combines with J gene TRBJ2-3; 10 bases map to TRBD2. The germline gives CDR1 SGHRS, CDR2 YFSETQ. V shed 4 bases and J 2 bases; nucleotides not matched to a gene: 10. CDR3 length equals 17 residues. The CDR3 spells CASSASLAGPITDTQYF. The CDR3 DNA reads TGCGCCAGCAGCGCCTCACTAGCGGGGCCGATCACAGATACGCAGTATTTT.

The CDR3 sequence is CASSLSGSPRFNTEAFF. The CDR3 DNA reads TGCGCCAGCAGCCTGTCAGGCTCCCCCCGGTTTAACACTGAAGCTTTCTTT. The chain links TRBV5-1 to TRBJ1-1; no reliable D call. In germline, CDR1 is SGHRS, CDR2 YFSETQ. Trimming cost V 4 bases and J 2 bases, with 21 bases left between them. The CDR3 totals 17 residues.

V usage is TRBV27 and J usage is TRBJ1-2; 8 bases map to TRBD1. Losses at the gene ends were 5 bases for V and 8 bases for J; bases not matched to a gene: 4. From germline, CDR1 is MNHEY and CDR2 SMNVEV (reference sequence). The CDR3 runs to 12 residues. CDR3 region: CASSGQGEGYTF. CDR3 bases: TGTGCCAGCAGTGGACAGGGCGAGGGCTACACCTTC.